This TCR beta chain is from a study of T cells in Graves' hyperthyroidism and ophthalmopathy. The wider study: Any treatment followed the collection of peripheral blood at initial diagnosis. Study results and limitations: The majority of expanded thyroid clonotypes above 0.001 also appeared in blood.

V was clipped by 0 bases and J by 6 bases, with 15 bases between them. CDR1 and CDR2 from the germline V gene are DFQATT and SNEGSKA (reference sequence). CDR3 length: 15 amino acids. For this clonotype: The antigen is not known.

Authors of the study amplified TCR beta CDR3 regions from RNA transcripts. Initially, a first-round RT-PCR of the TCR CDR3 employed the HTBI primer set. TCRdb passed the multiplex PCR reads through MiXCR, listing each CDR3 protein once. The table shows about 690,000 distinct CDR3 sequences, with roughly 17% occurring only once. Sequenced: blood. The J gene is TRBJ2-1, the V gene TRBV20-1, with D maybe TRBD2 (5 bases). The receptor was derived from a man aged 45-65 years with Graves' hyperthyroidism. The CDR3 spells CSAREKTRIGNEQFF. The DNA of the CDR3 is TGCAGTGCTAGAGAAAAAACTAGGATTGGCAATGAGCAGTTCTTC.